This passage covers 3 T cell receptor beta chains from one sample sequenced in a study of PD-1 blockade in classical Hodgkin lymphoma. Generated by immunoSEQ multiplex PCR, the TCRdb table keeps only in-frame clones and is missing some. This sample has about 50,000 clones, with over 60% found just once. Each of the patients experienced relapse following autologous stem cell transplantation, and their brentuximab vedotin exposure differed. Sequencing was performed on peripheral blood mononuclear cells (PBMCs), taken before the second cycle of nivolumab. Receptors were obtained from a human donor with classical Hodgkin lymphoma.

V gene TRBV6-5 combines with J gene TRBJ1-2, with a weak D call TRBD1 (5 bases). The germline CDR1 and CDR2 sequences are MNHEY and SVGAGI. This CDR3 is 14 amino acids long. Trimming cost V 2 bases and J 6 bases, with 13 bases left between them. CDR3 nucleotides: TGTGCCAGCAGTTACGAGGGCAGGGCGGATGGCTACACCTTC. Translated, it gives CASSYEGRADGYTF.

The V and J genes are TRBV28 and TRBJ1-2; D possibly corresponds to TRBD1 (5 bases). The CDR3 has 12 residues. CDR1 MDHEN and CDR2 SYDVKM come from the germline V gene. V lost 8 bases to trimming and J lost 1 base, with 8 bases between them. CDR3 amino acids: CASGGGNYGYTF. In DNA, the CDR3 is TGTGCCAGCGGTGGGGGTAACTATGGCTACACCTTC.

The chain combines TRBV7-2 with TRBJ2-7; perhaps TRBD2 as D (7 bases). V was trimmed by 6 bases and J by 0 bases, leaving 15 bases between them. Germline values: CDR1 SGHTA, CDR2 FQGNSA. There are 15 residues in the CDR3. The CDR3 protein is CASSPSGTYSYEQYF. The CDR3 coding sequence is TGTGCCAGCAGTCCAAGCGGGACATACTCCTACGAGCAGTACTTC.